The 20 T cell receptor beta chains listed next were all sequenced from one sample in a study of OX40 agonist ivuxolimab in advanced cancers. Clones were sequenced by immunoSEQ multiplex PCR, and TCRdb holds only the in-frame ones, with some missing. The table lists some 75,000 clones, around 87% of them singletons. Material: CD4+ or CD8+ T cells sorted from blood, obtained in a trial of the OX40 agonist ivuxolimab. The receptors originated from an adult with an advanced solid tumor such as melanoma, head and neck, liver or kidney cancer.

A few counts support this clone. The rearrangement links TRBV7-9 to TRBJ1-6, with unresolved D. The CDR3 spans 17 residues. The V gene lost 4 bases and the J gene lost 5 bases, with 18 bases spanning the gap. The germline V gene encodes CDR1 SEHNR and CDR2 FQNEAQ (reference sequence). The CDR3 DNA reads TGTGCCAGCAGCTCCGGTCCCGGTGACGAGGATAATTCACCCCTCCACTTT. Translating it yields CASSSGPGDEDNSPLHF.

The chain employs TRBV5-6 and TRBJ2-1, with no clear D. Germline values: CDR1 SGHDT, CDR2 YYEEEE. The CDR3 extends over 11 amino acids. Trimming shortened V by 2 bases and J by 5 bases, and 2 bases separated the two germline ends. CDR3 region: CASSLNNEQFF. CDR3 nucleotide sequence: TGTGCCAGCAGCTTAAACAATGAGCAGTTCTTC.

The rearrangement links TRBV19 to TRBJ1-1; D remains unclear. The V end was cut by 6 bases, the J end by 3 bases, with 11 bases between. Per the germline V gene, CDR1 is LNHDA and CDR2 is SQIVND (reference sequence). CDR3 length: 13 amino acids. The CDR3 sequence: CASSLDWDTEAFF. The CDR3, as DNA: TGTGCCAGTAGCCTGGACTGGGACACTGAAGCTTTCTTT.

The CDR3 here is CASSEIGTDTQYF. DNA for the CDR3: TGTGCCAGCAGTGAAATAGGGACAGATACGCAGTATTTT. This rearrangement joins TRBV2 to TRBJ2-3; D not certain. CDR1 SNHLY and CDR2 FYNNEI come from the germline V gene. With 2 bases removed from V and 3 bases from J, the gap between germline ends came to 6 bases. This CDR3 is built from 13 residues.

The gene calls are TRBV6-4 and TRBJ2-1; 7 bases fit TRBD1. The CDR3 covers 14 residues. V shed 7 bases, J shed 6 bases, and the junction held 9 bases outside the gene matches. The V gene's germline CDR1 is MRHNA and CDR2 SNTAGT. The CDR3 protein is CASKGGRNSNEQFF. CDR3 sequence (DNA): TGTGCCAGCAAAGGGGGCAGAAATAGCAATGAGCAGTTCTTC.

V gene TRBV5-1 combines with J gene TRBJ2-3, with TRBD2 identical over 7 bases. The germline CDR1 and CDR2 sequences are SGHRS and YFSETQ. The J segment lost 2 bases and the V segment lost 4 bases, leaving 1 base of the junction unmatched. This CDR3 region has 13 residues. The CDR3 DNA follows: TGCGCCAGCAGCGCGGGAGACACAGATACGCAGTATTTT. Its translation is CASSAGDTDTQYF.

This clone is a singleton in its sample. The gene calls are TRBV28 and TRBJ2-5, with D hard to call. The CDR3 has 10 amino acids. V was trimmed by 7 bases and J by 4 bases, leaving 4 bases between them. CDR1 is MDHEN, CDR2 SYDVKM, per germline. CDR3 region: CASNGETQYF. CDR3 nucleotides: TGTGCCAGCAATGGAGAGACCCAGTACTTC.

The genes are TRBV7-2 and TRBJ2-7; 9 nucleotides match TRBD1. This CDR3 is 15 amino acids long. V gave up 2 bases and J gave up 4 bases; unmatched junction bases: 6. From germline, CDR1 is SGHTA and CDR2 FQGNSA. CDR3 in amino acids: CASSLSGTGWYEQYF. The CDR3 coding sequence is TGTGCCAGCAGCTTATCCGGGACAGGGTGGTACGAGCAGTACTTC.

The J gene is TRBJ2-6, the V gene TRBV5-8; 7 nucleotides match TRBD1. CDR3 size: 15 residues. Germline CDR1 reads SGHTS; CDR2 reads YDEGEE. V gave up 4 bases and J gave up 2 bases; unmatched junction bases: 3. The CDR3 DNA sequence: TGTGCCAGCAGCCTAGGGACAGCTGGGGCCAACGTCCTGACTTTC. Its translation: CASSLGTAGANVLTF.

The chain joins TRBV11-3 to TRBJ1-1; maybe TRBD1 (5 bases). With 0 bases removed from V and 6 bases from J, the gap between germline ends came to 14 bases. CDR1 is SGHNT, CDR2 YENEEA, per germline. This CDR3 has 15 amino acids. DNA for the CDR3: TGTGCCAGCAGCTTAGATTCGACCGGGGGATCTGAAGCTTTCTTT. Protein: CASSLDSTGGSEAFF.

This chain joins TRBV7-9 and TRBJ1-2; D is ambiguous. With 1 base removed from V and 3 bases from J, the gap between germline ends came to 6 bases. The CDR3 covers 13 residues. CDR1 is SEHNR, CDR2 FQNEAQ, per germline (reference sequence). Written as DNA, the CDR3 is TGTGCCAGCAGCTTAGGGGCAGACTATGGCTACACCTTC. This codes for CASSLGADYGYTF.

V usage is TRBV10-3 and J usage is TRBJ1-5; weak D call: TRBD1 (5 bases). Germline V gene data show CDR1 as ENHRY and CDR2 as SYGVKD. This CDR3 has 18 amino acids. V lost 8 bases and J 1 base, leaving 24 bases between the germline ends. The CDR3 loop is CAIGDSFQPAVSNQPQHF. The DNA for the CDR3 is TGTGCCATCGGAGACAGCTTCCAGCCGGCAGTGAGCAATCAGCCCCAGCATTTT.

The chain carries TRBV27 and TRBJ1-6; D remains unclear. This CDR3 has 14 amino acids. Germline V gene sequence: CDR1 MNHEY, CDR2 SMNVEV (reference sequence). With 3 bases removed from V and 7 bases from J, the gap between germline ends came to 10 bases. The CDR3 here is CASSLGQFNSPLHF. CDR3 in DNA: TGTGCCAGCAGTTTGGGCCAATTCAATTCACCCCTCCACTTT.

The rearrangement uses TRBV6-5 and TRBJ2-7; the match to TRBD1 covers 11 bases. Germline values: CDR1 MNHEY, CDR2 SVGAGI. This CDR3 contains 15 residues. V shed 5 bases and J 3 bases; nucleotides not matched to a gene: 6. In DNA, the CDR3 is TGTGCCAGCAGTGACTACGGGACAGGGGGCTACGAGCAGTACGTC. This sequence encodes CASSDYGTGGYEQYV.

The chain recombines TRBV6-1 with TRBJ2-1, with D possibly TRBD1 on 6 matching bases. CDR3 length: 17 residues. Germline-derived CDR1 and CDR2 are MNHNS and SASEGT. Trimming stripped 2 bases from V and 0 bases from J, with 14 bases between. In DNA form, the CDR3 reads TGTGCCAGCAGTGAATACCAGGGGTTTAGCTCCTACAATGAGCAGTTCTTC. This translates into CASSEYQGFSSYNEQFF.

The V gene is TRBV5-1, the J gene TRBJ2-7; D perhaps matches TRBD1 (6 bases). CDR3 length: 16 amino acids. Between the trimmed V and J ends, which lost 4 bases and 0 bases, there was a span of 17 bases. Germline CDR1 SGHRS, CDR2 YFSETQ. CDR3: CASSRVGGPSSYEQYF. For the CDR3, the DNA is TGCGCCAGCAGCCGAGTAGGGGGTCCGAGCTCCTACGAGCAGTACTTC.

The V gene is TRBV7-8, the J gene TRBJ1-5; possibly TRBD1 for D (5 bases). The CDR3 is 15 residues long. The V end was cut by 3 bases, the J end by 1 base, with 10 bases between. Germline CDR1 reads SGHVS; CDR2 reads FQNEAQ. The CDR3 region has the DNA TGTGCCAGCAGCTTCGGGGGGAGCAGCAATCAGCCCCAGCATTTT. Residues: CASSFGGSSNQPQHF.

V usage is TRBV7-2 and J usage is TRBJ2-1; D gene uncertain. CDR1 is SGHTA and CDR2 is FQGNSA in the germline V gene. V lost 5 bases to trimming and J lost 0 bases, with 8 bases between them. This CDR3 region has 14 residues. The CDR3 DNA sequence: TGTGCCAGCAGCCCGGCTCTCTCCTACAATGAGCAGTTCTTC. This encodes CASSPALSYNEQFF.

The chain recombines TRBV9 with TRBJ1-5; D is undetermined. In germline, CDR1 is SGDLS, CDR2 YYNGEE. V was pared by 4 bases and J by 1 base, with 18 bases between. The CDR3 extends over 17 amino acids. CDR3 protein: CASSSFGRRPSNQPQHF. The CDR3 DNA reads as TGTGCCAGCAGCTCCTTCGGGCGTAGGCCGAGCAATCAGCCCCAGCATTTT.

The V and J genes are TRBV6-1 and TRBJ2-7, with 11 bases identical to TRBD2. CDR1 and CDR2 (germline): MNHNS, SASEGT. The ends lost 1 base at V and 5 bases at J; junction bases unmatched: 7. The CDR3 consists of 16 residues. This chain's CDR3 is CASSEGPSGGMNEQYV. CDR3 nucleotides: TGTGCCAGCAGTGAAGGCCCTAGCGGGGGGATGAACGAGCAGTACGTC.